Sequencing of this T cell receptor beta chain was carried out in a study of T cell changes during pregnancy in multiple sclerosis. TCRdb keeps only in-frame clones here, not all; method: immunoSEQ multiplex PCR. The data hold 100,000 to 140,000 clones, with about 90% observed a single time. CDR1 is LNHDA, CDR2 SQIVND, per germline (reference sequence). The J segment lost 7 bases and the V segment lost 4 bases, leaving 9 bases of the junction unmatched. This CDR3 region has 14 residues. The TCR sequence derives from a female donor in good health, enrolled as a control in a pregnancy study. The sequenced sample was peripheral blood, obtained in the third trimester of pregnancy. The chain is built from TRBV19 and TRBJ1-2; 7 bases are shared with TRBD1. CDR3 sequence reads: CASSSTRTGGGYTF. The CDR3 bases are TGTGCCAGTAGTAGTACGAGGACAGGTGGTGGCTACACCTTC.